This T cell receptor (beta chain) was profiled in a study of blood T cell repertoires in COVID-19 (dated by TCRdb to the early 2020s). Study-wide context: Collaborator samples came from the United States, Italy and Spain and covered acute and convalescent phases of COVID-19. The material from the prospective study consisted of cDNA or gDNA derived from T cells, B-cell-depleted T cells, or PBMCs. Where available, HLA class I and class II types were taken from metadata supplied by the sample provider and were not determined by assay-based typing. The repertoires were released in a freely available public database intended as a resource for research on the immune response to SARS-CoV-2. Nearly every sample came with metadata listing a de-identified subject ID, COVID-19 status, age in years and sex. The dataset comprised deeply sampled blood TCRbeta repertoires from subjects exposed to, actively infected with, or recovered from COVID-19. Samples were obtained from the ongoing ImmuneRACE study (first 160 participants) and from about 1,300 subjects provided by 6 global collaborators. What the study reported, not specific to this receptor: Clinical and demographic metadata were provided uncurated, with the amount varying by source and participant.

CDR1 and CDR2 (SGHVS, FQNEAQ) derive from the germline V gene. Including the terminal cysteine and phenylalanine, the CDR3 comprises 11 residues. Here the CDR3 DNA is all that survives: 33 bases in frame from base 1. V loses 5 bases of germline sequence and J loses 12 bases, and the interval between the two ends is 13 bases. TCRbeta CDR3 regions were amplified from genomic DNA using the immunoSEQ Assay, a bias-controlled multiplex PCR. The original methods were these. The number of nucleated cells in each sample was estimated by amplification of reference gene primers within the assay. Sequence reads were collapsed and filtered to measure the absolute abundance of every unique TCRbeta CDR3 rearrangement. Productive Simpson clonality was computed per sample as the square root of Simpson's diversity index over productive rearrangements. TCRdb took this table from immuneACCESS and kept in-frame rearrangements with V and J called. Such tables lack part of the clones; where checked against another copy, unresolved V genes explain under half of the gap, and the rest is unexplained. The DNA was the basis for D and trimming; V, J and clone size are from that table. The sample table shows some 58,000 clones, and roughly 91% are seen once. The ten largest account for under 9% of the sample.

As for this clone: Its cognate antigen has yet to be identified. No per-base quality is available; no much larger clone lies one base away.

The collaborating institutions used their own protocols to collect whole blood in K2EDTA tubes. For TCRbeta analysis, collaborators shipped samples in one of three forms: frozen whole blood, isolated PBMCs, or DNA extracted from either of those sample types. This clonotype was obtained from a man between 45 and 60 years old with active COVID-19. What was sequenced was peripheral blood. The chain is assembled from TRBV7-8 and TRBJ2-5; the D region is possibly TRBD1 or TRBD2, each matching across 7 bases. The CDR3 corresponds to CASSQGGGKYF. The nucleotide sequence reads as follows: TGTGCCAGCAGCCAGGGGGGAGGGAAGTACTTC. Where the CDR3 stops, the reference TRBV7-8 and TRBJ2-5 genes take over; the full variable domain is GAGVSQSPRYKVAKRGQDVALRCDPISGHVSLFWYQQALGQGPEFLTYFQNEAQLDKSGLPSDRFFAERPEGSVSTLKIQRTQQEDSAVYLCASSQGGGKYFGPGTRLLVL.